This TCR beta chain was sequenced in a study of shared clonotypes between healthy human individuals. This clone was detected many times. The assay was carried out at the deep level. Genomic DNA of each subset was evenly split across several immunoSEQ plates. Original data processing: ImmunoSEQ sequences covered only the junction and lacked quality scores; filtering therefore differed. Libraries were prepared by immunoSEQ multiplex PCR; TCRdb keeps only in-frame clonotypes and omits some of them. That table gives V, J and clone size, and the DNA gave D and trimming. This table has approximately 500,000 clones, over 75% appearing once. In germline, CDR1 is WNHNN, CDR2 SYGVQD (reference sequence). The ends lost 3 bases at V and 0 bases at J; junction bases unmatched: 9. The CDR3 sequence is 17 residues long.

Material for sequencing was PBMCs. The clonotype comes from a woman aged 40 to 55 in good health. Some clones in this sample may be carry-over from other donors' samples. The chain uses TRBV10-1 and TRBJ2-7; 9 bases line up with TRBD2. CDR3 residues: CASSEKLAGTSSYEQYF. CDR3 in DNA: TGCGCCAGCAGTGAAAAACTAGCGGGTACCAGCTCCTACGAGCAGTACTTC.